This T cell receptor beta chain stems from a study of T cell responses to AZD1222 COVID-19 vaccine. Looking at the study overall: Samples with a second dose at about 4 or about 12 weeks were pooled together. Study conclusions and caveats: Without day 14 samples, only post-peak T cell repertoires were studied. Baseline seropositivity occurred in only six AZD1222 recipients. The donor group comprised mostly white British people and more females; the analysis possibly underestimated clonal diversity.

Note on this clone: Its antigen is as yet unknown.

Assay used: immunoSEQ multiplex PCR; TCRdb lists only in-frame clones, some missing. The table lists some 120,000 clones, about 91% of them singletons. Germline V gene lookup returns CDR1 KGHSH and CDR2 LQKENI. The CDR3 totals 15 residues. V dropped 4 bases and J dropped 5 bases, with 17 bases sitting between them. This clonotype was sampled from an adult in good health. The input for sequencing was peripheral blood, taken on day 0 of AZD1222 vaccination. The chain joins TRBV18 to TRBJ1-1; no clear D gene. In DNA, the CDR3 is TGTGCCAGCTCACAAACTGGCGGGTCTCTGACTGAAGCTTTCTTT. Translating gives CASSQTGGSLTEAFF.